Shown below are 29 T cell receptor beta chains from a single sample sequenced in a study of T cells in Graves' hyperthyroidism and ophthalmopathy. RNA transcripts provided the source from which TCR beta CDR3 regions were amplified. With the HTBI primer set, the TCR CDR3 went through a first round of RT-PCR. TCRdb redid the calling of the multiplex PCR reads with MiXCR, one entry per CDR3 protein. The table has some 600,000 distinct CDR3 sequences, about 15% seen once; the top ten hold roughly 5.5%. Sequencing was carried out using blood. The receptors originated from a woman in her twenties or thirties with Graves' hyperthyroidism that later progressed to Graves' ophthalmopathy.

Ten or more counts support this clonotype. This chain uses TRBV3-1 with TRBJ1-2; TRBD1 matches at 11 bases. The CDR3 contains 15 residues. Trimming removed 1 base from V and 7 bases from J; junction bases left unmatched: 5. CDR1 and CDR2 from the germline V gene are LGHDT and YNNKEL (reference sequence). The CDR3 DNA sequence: TGTGCCAGCAGCCAAGGGACAGGGGGCCGTCTTGGCTACACCTTC. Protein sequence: CASSQGTGGRLGYTF.

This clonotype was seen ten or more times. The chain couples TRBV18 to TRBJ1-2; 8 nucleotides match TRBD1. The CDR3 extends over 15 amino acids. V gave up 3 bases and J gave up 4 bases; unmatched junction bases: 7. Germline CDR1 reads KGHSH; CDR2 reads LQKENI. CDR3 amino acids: CASSPSGGAAYGYTF. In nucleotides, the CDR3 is TGTGCCAGCTCACCCTCAGGGGGCGCGGCCTATGGCTACACCTTC.

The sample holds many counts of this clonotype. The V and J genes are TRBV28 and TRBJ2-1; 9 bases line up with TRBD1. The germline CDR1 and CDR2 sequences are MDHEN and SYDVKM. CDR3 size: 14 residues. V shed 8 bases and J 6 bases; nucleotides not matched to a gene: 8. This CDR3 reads CASGRLDRGNEQFF. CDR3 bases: TGTGCCAGCGGAAGATTGGACAGGGGCAATGAGCAGTTCTTC.

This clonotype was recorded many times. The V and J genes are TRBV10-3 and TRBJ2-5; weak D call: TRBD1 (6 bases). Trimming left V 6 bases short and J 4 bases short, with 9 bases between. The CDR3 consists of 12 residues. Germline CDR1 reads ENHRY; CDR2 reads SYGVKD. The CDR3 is CAIRGGTETQYF. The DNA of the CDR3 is TGTGCCATCAGAGGGGGTACAGAGACCCAGTACTTC.

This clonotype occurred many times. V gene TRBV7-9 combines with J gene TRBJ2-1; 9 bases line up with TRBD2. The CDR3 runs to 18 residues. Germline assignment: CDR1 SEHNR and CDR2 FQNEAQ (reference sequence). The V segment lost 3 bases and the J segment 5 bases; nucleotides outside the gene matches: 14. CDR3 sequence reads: CASSFKREVSYTNNEQFF. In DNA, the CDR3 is TGTGCCAGCAGCTTTAAGCGGGAGGTCTCGTACACAAACAATGAGCAGTTCTTC.

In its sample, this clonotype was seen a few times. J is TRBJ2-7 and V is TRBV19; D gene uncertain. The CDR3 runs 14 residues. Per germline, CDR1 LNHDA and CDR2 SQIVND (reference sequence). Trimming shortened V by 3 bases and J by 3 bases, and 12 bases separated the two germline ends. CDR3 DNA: TGTGCCAGTAGTATGGGCCAGTCGAACTACGAGCAGTACTTC. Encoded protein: CASSMGQSNYEQYF.

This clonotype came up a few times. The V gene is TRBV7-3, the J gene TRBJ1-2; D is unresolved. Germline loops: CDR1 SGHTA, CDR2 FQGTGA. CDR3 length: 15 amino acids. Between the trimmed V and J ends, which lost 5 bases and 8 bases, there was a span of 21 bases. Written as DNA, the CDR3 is TGTGCCAGCAGCGCCAACCCGGGAGACCGTTGGGGCTACACCTTC. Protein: CASSANPGDRWGYTF.

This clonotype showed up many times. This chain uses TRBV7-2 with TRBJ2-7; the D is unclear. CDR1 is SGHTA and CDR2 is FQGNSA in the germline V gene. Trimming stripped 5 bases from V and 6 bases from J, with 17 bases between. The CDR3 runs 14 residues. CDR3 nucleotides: TGTGCCAGCAGCCCCCGGGTTGGTTCCATCGAGCAGTACTTC. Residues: CASSPRVGSIEQYF. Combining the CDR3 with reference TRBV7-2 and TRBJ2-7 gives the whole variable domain GAGVSQSPSNKVTEKGKDVELRCDPISGHTALYWYRQSLGQGLEFLIYFQGNSAPDKSGLPSDRFSAERTGGSVSTLTIQRTQQEDSAVYLCASSPRVGSIEQYFGPGTRLTVT.

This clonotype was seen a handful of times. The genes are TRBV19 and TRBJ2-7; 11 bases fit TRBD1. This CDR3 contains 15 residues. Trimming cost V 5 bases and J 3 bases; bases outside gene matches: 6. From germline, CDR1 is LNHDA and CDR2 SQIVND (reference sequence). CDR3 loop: CASSFGQGAIYEQYF. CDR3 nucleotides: TGTGCCAGTAGTTTCGGACAGGGGGCTATCTACGAGCAGTACTTC.

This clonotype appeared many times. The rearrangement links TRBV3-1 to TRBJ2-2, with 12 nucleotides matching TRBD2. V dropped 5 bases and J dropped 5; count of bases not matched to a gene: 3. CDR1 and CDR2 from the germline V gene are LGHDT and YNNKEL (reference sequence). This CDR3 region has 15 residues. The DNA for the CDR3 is TGTGCCAGCAGCGACACTAGCGGGGGGACCGGGGAGCTGTTTTTT. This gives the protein CASSDTSGGTGELFF.

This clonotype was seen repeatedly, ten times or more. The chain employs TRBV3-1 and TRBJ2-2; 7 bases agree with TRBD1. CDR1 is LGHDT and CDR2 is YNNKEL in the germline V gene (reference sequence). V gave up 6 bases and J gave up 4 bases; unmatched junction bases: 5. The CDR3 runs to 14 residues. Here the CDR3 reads CASRPGGPTGELFF. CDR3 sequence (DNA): TGTGCCAGCAGACCAGGGGGACCCACCGGGGAGCTGTTTTTT.

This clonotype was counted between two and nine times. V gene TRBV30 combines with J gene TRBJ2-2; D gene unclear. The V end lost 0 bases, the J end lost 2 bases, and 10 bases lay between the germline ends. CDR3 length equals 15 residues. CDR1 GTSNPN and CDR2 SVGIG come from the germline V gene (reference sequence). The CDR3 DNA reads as TGTGCCTGGAGTGTTATCGGCCTAAACACCGGGGAGCTGTTTTTT. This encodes CAWSVIGLNTGELFF.

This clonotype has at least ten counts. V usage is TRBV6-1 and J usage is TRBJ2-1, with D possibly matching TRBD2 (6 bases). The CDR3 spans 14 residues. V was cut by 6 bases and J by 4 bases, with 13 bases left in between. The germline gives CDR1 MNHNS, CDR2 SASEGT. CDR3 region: CASRPASAYNEQFF. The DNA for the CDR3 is TGTGCCAGCAGGCCCGCTAGCGCTTACAATGAGCAGTTCTTC.

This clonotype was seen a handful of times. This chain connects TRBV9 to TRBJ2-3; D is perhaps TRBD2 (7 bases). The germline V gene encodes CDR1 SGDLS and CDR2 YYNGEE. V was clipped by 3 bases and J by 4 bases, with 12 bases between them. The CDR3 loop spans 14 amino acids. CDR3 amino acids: CASSARGGADTQYF. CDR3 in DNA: TGTGCCAGCAGCGCCCGAGGGGGGGCAGATACGCAGTATTTT. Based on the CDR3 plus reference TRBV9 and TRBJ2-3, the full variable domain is DSGVTQTPKHLITATGQRVTLRCSPRSGDLSVYWYQQSLDQGLQFLIQYYNGEERAKGNILERFSAQQFPDLHSELNLSSLELGDSALYFCASSARGGADTQYFGPGTRLTVL.

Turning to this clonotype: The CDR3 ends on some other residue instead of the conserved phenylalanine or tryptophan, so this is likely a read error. The CDR3 spells CASSFRGADSGANVLTL. CDR3 in DNA: TGTGCCAGCAGCTTTCGAGGGGCGGACTCTGGGGCCAACGTCCTGACTCTC. This sequence joins TRBV5-5 and TRBJ2-6, with D perhaps given as TRBD1 or TRBD2 (5 bases each). Germline assignment: CDR1 SGHKS and CDR2 YYEKEE (reference sequence). The V end lost 2 bases, the J end lost 0 bases, and 12 bases lay between the germline ends. The CDR3 totals 17 residues.

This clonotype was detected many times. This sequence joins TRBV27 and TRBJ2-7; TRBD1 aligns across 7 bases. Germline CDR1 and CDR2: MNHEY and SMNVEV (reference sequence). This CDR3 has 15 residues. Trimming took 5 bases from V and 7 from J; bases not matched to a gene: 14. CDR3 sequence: CASSHTGTDSQEQYF. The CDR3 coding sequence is TGTGCCAGCAGTCACACCGGGACAGACTCACAAGAGCAGTACTTC.

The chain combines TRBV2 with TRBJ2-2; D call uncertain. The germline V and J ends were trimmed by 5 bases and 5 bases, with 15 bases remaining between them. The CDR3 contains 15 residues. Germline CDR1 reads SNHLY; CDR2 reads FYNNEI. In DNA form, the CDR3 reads TGTGCCAGCAGTACTCCGGGTCATGGGACCGGGGAGCTGTTTTTT. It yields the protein CASSTPGHGTGELFF.

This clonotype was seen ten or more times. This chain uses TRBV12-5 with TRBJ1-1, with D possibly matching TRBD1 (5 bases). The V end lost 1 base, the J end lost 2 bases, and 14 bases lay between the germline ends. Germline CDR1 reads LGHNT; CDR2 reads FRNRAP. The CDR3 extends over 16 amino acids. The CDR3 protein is CASGLGRPQGNTEAFF. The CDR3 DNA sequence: TGTGCTAGTGGTTTGGGTCGCCCTCAGGGTAACACTGAAGCTTTCTTT.

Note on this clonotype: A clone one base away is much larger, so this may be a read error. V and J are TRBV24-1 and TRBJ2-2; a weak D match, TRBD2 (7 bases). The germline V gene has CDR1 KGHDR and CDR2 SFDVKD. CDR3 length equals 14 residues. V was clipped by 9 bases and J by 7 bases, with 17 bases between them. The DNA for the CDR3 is TGTGCCACCGGGGGGGCAGGGGAGATCGGGGAGCTGTTTTTT. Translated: CATGGAGEIGELFF.

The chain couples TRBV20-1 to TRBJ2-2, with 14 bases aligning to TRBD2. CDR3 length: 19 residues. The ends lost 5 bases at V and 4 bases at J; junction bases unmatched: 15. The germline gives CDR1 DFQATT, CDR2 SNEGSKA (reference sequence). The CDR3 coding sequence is TGCAGTGCTCACCTACGGGGACTAGCGGGAGATAGTGGCACCGGGGAGCTGTTTTTT. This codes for CSAHLRGLAGDSGTGELFF.

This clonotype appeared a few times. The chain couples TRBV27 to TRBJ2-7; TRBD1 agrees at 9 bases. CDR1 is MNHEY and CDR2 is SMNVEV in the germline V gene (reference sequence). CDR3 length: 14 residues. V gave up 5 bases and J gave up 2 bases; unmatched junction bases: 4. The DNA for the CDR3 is TGTGCCAGCAGTAACGGACAGGGGCCCTACGAGCAGTACTTC. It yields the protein CASSNGQGPYEQYF.

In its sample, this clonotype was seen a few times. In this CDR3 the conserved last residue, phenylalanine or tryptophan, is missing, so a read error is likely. The CDR3 nucleotides read TGTGCCAGCAGTCCGGACAGAGCCCAAGAGACCCAGTACCTC. Protein: CASSPDRAQETQYL. The genes are TRBV12-3 or TRBV12-4 and TRBJ2-5, with D possibly TRBD1 on 6 matching bases. The CDR3 consists of 14 residues. Trimming removed 5 bases from V and 1 base from J, with 11 bases in between.

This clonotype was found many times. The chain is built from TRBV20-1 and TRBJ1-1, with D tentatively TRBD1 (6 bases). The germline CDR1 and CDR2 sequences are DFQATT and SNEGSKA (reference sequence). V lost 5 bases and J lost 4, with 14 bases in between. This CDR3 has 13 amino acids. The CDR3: CSAPGEGRTEAFF. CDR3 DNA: TGCAGTGCTCCAGGGGAGGGACGCACTGAAGCTTTCTTT.

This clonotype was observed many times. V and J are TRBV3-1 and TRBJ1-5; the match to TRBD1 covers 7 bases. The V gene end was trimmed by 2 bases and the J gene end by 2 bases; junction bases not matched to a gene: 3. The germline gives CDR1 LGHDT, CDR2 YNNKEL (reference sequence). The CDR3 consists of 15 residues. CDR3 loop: CASSQTGEGNQPQHF. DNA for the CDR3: TGTGCCAGCAGCCAAACAGGGGAAGGCAATCAGCCCCAGCATTTT.

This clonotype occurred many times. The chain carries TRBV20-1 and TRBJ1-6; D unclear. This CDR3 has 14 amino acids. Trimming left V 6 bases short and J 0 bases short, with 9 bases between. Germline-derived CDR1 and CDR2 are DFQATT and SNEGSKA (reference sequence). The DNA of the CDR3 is TGCAGTGCCCAGGAGAGCTCCTATAATTCACCCCTCCACTTT. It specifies CSAQESSYNSPLHF.

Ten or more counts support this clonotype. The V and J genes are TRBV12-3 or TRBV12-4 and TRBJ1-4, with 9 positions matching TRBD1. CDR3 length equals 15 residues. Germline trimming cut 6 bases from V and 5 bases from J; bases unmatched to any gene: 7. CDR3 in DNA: TGTGCCAGCAGCTTAACCGGGACAGGGAATGAAAAACTGTTTTTT. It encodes CASSLTGTGNEKLFF.

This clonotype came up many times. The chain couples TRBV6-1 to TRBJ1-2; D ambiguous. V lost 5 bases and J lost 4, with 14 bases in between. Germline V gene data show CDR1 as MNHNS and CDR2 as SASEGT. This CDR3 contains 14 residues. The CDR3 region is CASSYYGSFYGYTF. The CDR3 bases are TGTGCCAGCAGTTATTACGGGAGCTTCTATGGCTACACCTTC.

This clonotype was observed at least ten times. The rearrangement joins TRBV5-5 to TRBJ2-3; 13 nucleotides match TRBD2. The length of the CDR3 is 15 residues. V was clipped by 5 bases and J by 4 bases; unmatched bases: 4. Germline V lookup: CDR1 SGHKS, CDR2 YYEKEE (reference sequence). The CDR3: CASRGGLAGADTQYF. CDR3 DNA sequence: TGTGCCAGCAGAGGCGGACTAGCGGGAGCAGATACGCAGTATTTT.

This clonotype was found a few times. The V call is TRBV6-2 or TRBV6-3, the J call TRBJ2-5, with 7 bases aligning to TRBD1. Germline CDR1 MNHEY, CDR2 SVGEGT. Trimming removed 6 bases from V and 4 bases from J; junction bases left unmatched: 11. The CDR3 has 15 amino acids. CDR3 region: CASSSRQGLSETQYF. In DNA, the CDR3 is TGTGCCAGCAGCTCGAGACAGGGATTATCAGAGACCCAGTACTTC.